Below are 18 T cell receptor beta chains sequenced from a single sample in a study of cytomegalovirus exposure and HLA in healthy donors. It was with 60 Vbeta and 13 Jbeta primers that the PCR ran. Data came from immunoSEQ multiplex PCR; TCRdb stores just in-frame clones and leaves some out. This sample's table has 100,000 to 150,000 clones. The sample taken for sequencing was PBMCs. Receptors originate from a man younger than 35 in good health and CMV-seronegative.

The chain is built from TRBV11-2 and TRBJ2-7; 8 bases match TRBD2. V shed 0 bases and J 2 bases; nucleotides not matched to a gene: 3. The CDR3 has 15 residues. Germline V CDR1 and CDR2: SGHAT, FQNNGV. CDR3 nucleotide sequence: TGTGCCAGCAGCTTAGATTTCGGGAGGGCCTACGAGCAGTACTTC. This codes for CASSLDFGRAYEQYF. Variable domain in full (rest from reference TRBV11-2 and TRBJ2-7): EAGVAQSPRYKIIEKRQSVAFWCNPISGHATLYWYQQILGQGPKLLIQFQNNGVVDDSQLPKDRFSAERLKGVDSTLKIQPAKLEDSAVYLCASSLDFGRAYEQYFGPGTRLTVT.

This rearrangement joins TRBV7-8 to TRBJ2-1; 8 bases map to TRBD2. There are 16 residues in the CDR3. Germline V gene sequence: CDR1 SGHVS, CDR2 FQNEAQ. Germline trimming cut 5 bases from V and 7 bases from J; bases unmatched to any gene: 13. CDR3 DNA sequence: TGTGCCAGCAGCGTTGTGTGGCGGGAGGTAATAAATGAGCAGTTCTTC. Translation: CASSVVWREVINEQFF.

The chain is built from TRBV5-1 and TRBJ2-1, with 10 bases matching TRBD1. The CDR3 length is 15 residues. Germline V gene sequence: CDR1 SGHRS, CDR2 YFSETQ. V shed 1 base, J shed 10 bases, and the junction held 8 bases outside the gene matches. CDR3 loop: CASSLSGQGWREQFF. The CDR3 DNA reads TGCGCCAGCAGCTTGTCGGGACAGGGGTGGAGAGAGCAGTTCTTC.

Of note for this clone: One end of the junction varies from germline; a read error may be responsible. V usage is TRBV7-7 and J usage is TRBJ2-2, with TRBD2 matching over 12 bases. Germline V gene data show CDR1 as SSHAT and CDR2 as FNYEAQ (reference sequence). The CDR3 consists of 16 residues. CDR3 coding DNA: TGTGCTAGCAGCTTGCTAGCGGGGGGGTCGGACGGGGAGCTGTTTTTT. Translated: CASSLLAGGSDGELFF.

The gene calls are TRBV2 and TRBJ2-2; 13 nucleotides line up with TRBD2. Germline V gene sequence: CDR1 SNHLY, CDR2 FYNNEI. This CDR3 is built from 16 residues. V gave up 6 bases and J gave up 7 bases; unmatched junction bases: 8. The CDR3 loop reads CASSGTSGRAVGELFF. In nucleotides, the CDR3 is TGTGCCAGCAGCGGTACTAGCGGGAGGGCCGTCGGGGAGCTGTTTTTT.

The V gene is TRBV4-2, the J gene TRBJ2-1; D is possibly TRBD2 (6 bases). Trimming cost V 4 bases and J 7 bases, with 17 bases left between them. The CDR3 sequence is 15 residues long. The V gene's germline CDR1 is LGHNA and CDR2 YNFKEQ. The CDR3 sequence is CASSLARDFLNEQFF. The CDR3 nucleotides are TGTGCCAGCAGCCTAGCCCGGGACTTTTTGAATGAGCAGTTCTTC.

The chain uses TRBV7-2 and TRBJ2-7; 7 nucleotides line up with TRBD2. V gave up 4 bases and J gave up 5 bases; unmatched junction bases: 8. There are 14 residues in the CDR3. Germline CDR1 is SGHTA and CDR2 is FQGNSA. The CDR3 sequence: CASSYGPGLHEQYF. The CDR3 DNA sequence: TGTGCCAGCAGCTACGGACCGGGACTACACGAGCAGTACTTC.

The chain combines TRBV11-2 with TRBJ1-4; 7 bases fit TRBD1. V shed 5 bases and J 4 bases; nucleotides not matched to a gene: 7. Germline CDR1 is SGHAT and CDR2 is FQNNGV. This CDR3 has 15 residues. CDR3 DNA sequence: TGTGCCAGCAGCGTAATGGGACAGAGTAATGAAAAACTGTTTTTT. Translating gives CASSVMGQSNEKLFF.

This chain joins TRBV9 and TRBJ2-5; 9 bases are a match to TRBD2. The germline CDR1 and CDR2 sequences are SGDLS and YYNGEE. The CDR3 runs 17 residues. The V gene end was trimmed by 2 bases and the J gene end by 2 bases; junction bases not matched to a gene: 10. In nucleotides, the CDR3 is TGTGCCAGCAGCGTCGGCCTCAGACTAGCGGATCAAGAGACCCAGTACTTC. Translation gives CASSVGLRLADQETQYF.

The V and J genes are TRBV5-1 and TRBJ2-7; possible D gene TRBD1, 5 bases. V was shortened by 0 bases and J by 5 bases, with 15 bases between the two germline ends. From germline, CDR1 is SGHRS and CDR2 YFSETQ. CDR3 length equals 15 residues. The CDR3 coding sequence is TGCGCCAGCAGCTTGGGGGTAGGGGTATTACACGAGCAGTACTTC. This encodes CASSLGVGVLHEQYF.

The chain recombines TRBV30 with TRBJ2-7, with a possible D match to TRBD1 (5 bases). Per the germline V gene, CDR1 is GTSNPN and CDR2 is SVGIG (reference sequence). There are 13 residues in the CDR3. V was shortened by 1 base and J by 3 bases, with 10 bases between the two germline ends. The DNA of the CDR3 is TGTGCCTGGAGTGATGTCAGGGTCTACGAGCAGTACTTC. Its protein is CAWSDVRVYEQYF.

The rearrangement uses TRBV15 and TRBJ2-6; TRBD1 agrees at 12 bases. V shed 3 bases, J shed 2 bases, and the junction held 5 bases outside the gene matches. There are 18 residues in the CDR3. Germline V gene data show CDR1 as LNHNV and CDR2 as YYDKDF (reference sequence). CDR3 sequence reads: CATSRGGTGGAGANVLTF. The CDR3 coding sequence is TGTGCCACCAGCAGGGGGGGGACAGGGGGCGCTGGGGCCAACGTCCTGACTTTC.

The DNA of the CDR3 is TGTGCCAGCAGTTCGCGGGACTGGTACTCCTACGAGCAGTACTTC. Protein sequence: CASSSRDWYSYEQYF. The genes are TRBV27 and TRBJ2-7; TRBD2 might be the D (6 bases). Per the germline V gene, CDR1 is MNHEY and CDR2 is SMNVEV (reference sequence). Trimming pared 4 bases from V and 0 bases from J, leaving 13 bases between. The CDR3 has 15 amino acids.

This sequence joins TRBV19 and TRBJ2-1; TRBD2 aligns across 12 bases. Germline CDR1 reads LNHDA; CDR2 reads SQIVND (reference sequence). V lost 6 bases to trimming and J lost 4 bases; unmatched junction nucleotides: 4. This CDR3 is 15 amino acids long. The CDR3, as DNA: TGTGCCAGTAGGACTAGCGGGAGTCGGTACAATGAGCAGTTCTTC. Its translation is CASRTSGSRYNEQFF.

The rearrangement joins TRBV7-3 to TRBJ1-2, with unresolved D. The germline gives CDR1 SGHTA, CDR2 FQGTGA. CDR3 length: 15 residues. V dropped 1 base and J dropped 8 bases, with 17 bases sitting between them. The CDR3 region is CASSLMLTTPEGYTF. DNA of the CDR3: TGTGCCAGCAGCTTAATGTTAACGACACCTGAAGGCTACACCTTC.

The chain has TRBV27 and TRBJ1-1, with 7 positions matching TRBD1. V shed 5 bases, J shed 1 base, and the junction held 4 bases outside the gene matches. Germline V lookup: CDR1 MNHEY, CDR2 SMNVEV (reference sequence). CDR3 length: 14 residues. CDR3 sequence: CASSTGTANTEAFF. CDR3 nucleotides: TGTGCCAGCAGTACCGGGACAGCGAACACTGAAGCTTTCTTT.

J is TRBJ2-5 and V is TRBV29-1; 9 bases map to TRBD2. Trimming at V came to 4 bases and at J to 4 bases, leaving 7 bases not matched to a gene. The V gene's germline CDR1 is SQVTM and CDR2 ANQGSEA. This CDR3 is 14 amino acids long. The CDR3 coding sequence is TGCAGCGTTGTTTTGCTAGCGGGACGAGAGACCCAGTACTTC. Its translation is CSVVLLAGRETQYF.

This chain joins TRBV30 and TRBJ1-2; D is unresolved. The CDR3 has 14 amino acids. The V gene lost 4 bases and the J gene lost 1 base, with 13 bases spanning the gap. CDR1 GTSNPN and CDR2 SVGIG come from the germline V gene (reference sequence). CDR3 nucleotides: TGTGCCTGGACTCGCGACACACGTAACTATGGCTACACCTTC. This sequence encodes CAWTRDTRNYGYTF.